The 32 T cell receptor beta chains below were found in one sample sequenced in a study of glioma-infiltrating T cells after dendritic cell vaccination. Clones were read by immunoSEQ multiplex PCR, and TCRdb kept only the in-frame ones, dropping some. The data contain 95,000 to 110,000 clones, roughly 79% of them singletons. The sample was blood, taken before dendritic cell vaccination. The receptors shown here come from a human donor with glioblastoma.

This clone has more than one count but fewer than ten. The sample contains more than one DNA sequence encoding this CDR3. CDR3 in DNA: TGTGCCAGCAGCTCCGGGACTCATACATGGGGCACAGATACGCAGTATTTT. It specifies CASSSGTHTWGTDTQYF. The V call is TRBV11-3, the J call TRBJ2-3, with D possibly TRBD2 on 6 matching bases. The CDR3 totals 17 residues. Trimming took off 4 bases at V and 1 base at J, with 18 bases between the two ends. Germline loops: CDR1 SGHNT, CDR2 YENEEA.

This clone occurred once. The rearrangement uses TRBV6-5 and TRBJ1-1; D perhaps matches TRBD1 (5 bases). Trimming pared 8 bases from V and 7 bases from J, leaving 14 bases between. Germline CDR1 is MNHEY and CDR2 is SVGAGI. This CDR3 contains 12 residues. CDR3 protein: CASGWGRGEAFF. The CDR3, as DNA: TGTGCCAGCGGTTGGGGGAGGGGTGAAGCTTTCTTT.

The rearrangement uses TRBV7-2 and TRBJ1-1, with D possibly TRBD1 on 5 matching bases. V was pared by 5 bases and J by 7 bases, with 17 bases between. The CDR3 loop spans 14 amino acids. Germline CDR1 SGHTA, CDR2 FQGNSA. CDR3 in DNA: TGTGCCAGCAGCCTAAACGGGGGGTCCCTTGAAGCTTTCTTT. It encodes CASSLNGGSLEAFF. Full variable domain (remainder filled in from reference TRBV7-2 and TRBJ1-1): GAGVSQSPSNKVTEKGKDVELRCDPISGHTALYWYRQSLGQGLEFLIYFQGNSAPDKSGLPSDRFSAERTGGSVSTLTIQRTQQEDSAVYLCASSLNGGSLEAFFGQGTRLTVV.

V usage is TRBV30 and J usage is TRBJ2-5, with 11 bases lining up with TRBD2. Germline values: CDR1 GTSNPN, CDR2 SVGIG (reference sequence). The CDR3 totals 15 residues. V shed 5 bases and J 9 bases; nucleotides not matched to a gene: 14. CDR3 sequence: CAWSSSGGPSGAQYF. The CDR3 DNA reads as TGTGCCTGGTCTTCTAGCGGGGGGCCCTCAGGGGCCCAGTACTTC.

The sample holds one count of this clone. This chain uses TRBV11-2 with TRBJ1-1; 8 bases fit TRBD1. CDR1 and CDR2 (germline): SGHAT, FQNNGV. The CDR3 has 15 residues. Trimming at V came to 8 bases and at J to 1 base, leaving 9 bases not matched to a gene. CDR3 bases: TGTGCCAGCGTGGCAGGGGGCGCGCGGAACACTGAAGCTTTCTTT. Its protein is CASVAGGARNTEAFF.

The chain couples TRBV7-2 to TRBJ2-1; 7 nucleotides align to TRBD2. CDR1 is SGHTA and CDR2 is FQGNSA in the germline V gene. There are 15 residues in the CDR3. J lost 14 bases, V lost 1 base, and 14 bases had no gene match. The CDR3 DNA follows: TGTGCCAGCAGCTTAGTCCCTACTAGCGAATCCTCTGAGTTCTTC. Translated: CASSLVPTSESSEFF. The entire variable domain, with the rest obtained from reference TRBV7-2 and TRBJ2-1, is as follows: GAGVSQSPSNKVTEKGKDVELRCDPISGHTALYWYRQSLGQGLEFLIYFQGNSAPDKSGLPSDRFSAERTGGSVSTLTIQRTQQEDSAVYLCASSLVPTSESSEFFGPGTRLTVL.

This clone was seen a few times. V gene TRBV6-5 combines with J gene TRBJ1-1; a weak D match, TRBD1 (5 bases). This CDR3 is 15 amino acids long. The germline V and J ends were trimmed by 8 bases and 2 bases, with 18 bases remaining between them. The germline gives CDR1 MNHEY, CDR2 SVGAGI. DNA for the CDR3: TGTGCCAGCCGTCCCCCTGGGGGGTTTAACACTGAAGCTTTCTTT. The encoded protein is CASRPPGGFNTEAFF.

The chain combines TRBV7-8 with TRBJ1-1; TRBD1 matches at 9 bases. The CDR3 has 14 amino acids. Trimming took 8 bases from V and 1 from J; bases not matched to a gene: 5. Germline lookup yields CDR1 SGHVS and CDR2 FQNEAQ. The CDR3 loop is CASRPGQGNTEAFF. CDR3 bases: TGTGCCAGCCGCCCGGGACAGGGGAACACTGAAGCTTTCTTT.

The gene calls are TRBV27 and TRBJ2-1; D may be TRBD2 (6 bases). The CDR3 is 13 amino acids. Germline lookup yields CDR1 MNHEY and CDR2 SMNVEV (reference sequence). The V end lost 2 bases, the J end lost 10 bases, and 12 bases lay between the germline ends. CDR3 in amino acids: CASSLLKGGEQFF. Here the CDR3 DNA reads TGTGCCAGCAGTTTACTTAAAGGAGGGGAGCAGTTCTTC.

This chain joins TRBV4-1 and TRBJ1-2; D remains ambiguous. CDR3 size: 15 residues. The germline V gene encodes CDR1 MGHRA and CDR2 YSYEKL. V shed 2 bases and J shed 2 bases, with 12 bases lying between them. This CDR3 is CASSQKMTSNYGYTF. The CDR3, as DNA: TGCGCCAGCAGCCAAAAAATGACATCGAACTATGGCTACACCTTC.

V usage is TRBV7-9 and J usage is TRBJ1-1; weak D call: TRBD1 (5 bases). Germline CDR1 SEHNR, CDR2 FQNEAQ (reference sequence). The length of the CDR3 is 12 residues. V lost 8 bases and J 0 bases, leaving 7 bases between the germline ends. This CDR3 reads CASGGVNTEAFF. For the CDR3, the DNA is TGTGCCAGCGGGGGGGTGAACACTGAAGCTTTCTTT.

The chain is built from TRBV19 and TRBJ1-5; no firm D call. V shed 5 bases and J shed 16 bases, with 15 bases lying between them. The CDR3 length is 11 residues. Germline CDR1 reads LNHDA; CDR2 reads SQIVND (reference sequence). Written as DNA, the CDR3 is TGTGCCAGTAGTTTCCGACAAGTCTCCCATTTT. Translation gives CASSFRQVSHF.

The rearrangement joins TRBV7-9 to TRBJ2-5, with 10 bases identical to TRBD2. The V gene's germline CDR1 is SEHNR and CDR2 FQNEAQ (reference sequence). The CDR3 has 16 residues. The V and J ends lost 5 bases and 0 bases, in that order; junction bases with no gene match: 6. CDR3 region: CASSQGGLANQETQYF. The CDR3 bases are TGTGCCAGCAGCCAGGGGGGACTAGCGAACCAAGAGACCCAGTACTTC.

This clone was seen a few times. DNA for the CDR3: TGCGCCAGCAGTGATGACGGATCAGGCCAGCCCCAGCATTTT. It encodes CASSDDGSGQPQHF. The gene calls are TRBV23-1 and TRBJ1-5, with D unclear. TRBV23-1 is an open reading frame whose function is uncertain. The CDR3 has 14 amino acids. The V gene lost 5 bases and the J gene lost 7 bases, with 15 bases spanning the gap.

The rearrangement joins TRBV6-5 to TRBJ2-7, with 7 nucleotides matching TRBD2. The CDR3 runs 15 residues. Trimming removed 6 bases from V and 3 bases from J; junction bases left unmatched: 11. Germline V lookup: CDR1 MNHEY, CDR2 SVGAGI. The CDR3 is CASSAIVGEGYEQYF. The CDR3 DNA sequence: TGTGCCAGCAGCGCAATAGTGGGGGAGGGCTACGAGCAGTACTTC.

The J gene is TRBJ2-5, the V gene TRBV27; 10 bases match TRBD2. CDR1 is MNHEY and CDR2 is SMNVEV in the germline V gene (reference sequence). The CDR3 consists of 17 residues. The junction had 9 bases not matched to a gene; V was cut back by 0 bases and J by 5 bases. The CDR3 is CASSLSRIAGGVETQYF. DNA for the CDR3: TGTGCCAGCAGTTTATCGAGGATAGCGGGGGGTGTGGAGACCCAGTACTTC.

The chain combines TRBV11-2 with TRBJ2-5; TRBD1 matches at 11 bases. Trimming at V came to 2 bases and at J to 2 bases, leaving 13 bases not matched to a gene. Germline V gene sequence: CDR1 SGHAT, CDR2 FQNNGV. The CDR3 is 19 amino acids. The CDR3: CASSLRTGGRLLRQETQYF. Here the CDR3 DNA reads TGTGCCAGCAGCTTAAGGACAGGGGGCCGTCTACTTCGACAAGAGACCCAGTACTTC.

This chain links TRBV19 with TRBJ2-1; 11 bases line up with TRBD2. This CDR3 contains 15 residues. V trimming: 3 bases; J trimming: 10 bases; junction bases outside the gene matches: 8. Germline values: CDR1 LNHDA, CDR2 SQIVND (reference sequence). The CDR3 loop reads CASSMGSGGAGEQFF. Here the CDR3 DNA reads TGTGCCAGTAGTATGGGTAGCGGGGGGGCTGGAGAGCAGTTCTTC.

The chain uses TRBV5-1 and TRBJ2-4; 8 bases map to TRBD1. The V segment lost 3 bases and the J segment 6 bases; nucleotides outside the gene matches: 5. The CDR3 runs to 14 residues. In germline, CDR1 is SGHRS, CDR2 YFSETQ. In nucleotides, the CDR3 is TGCGCCAGCAGCTCGGACAGGGCTGGAAACATTCAGTACTTC. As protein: CASSSDRAGNIQYF.

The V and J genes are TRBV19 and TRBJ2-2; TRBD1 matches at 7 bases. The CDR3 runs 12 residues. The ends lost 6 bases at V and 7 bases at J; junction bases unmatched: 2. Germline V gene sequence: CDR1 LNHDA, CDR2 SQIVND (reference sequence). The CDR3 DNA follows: TGTGCCAGTAGAACAGGGGTCGGGGAGCTGTTTTTT. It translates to CASRTGVGELFF.

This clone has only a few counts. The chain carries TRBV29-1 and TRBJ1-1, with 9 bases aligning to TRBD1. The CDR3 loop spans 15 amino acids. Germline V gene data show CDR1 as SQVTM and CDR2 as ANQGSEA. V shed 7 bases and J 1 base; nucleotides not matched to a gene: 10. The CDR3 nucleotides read TGCAGCGGACAGGGGGGTTTCCACTGGAACACTGAAGCTTTCTTT. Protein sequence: CSGQGGFHWNTEAFF.

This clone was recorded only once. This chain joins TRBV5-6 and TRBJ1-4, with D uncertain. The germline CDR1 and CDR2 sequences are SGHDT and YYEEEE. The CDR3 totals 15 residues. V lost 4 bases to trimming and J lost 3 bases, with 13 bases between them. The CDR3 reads CASSPRRSSNEKLFF. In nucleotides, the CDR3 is TGTGCCAGCAGCCCCCGGAGGTCATCTAATGAAAAACTGTTTTTT.

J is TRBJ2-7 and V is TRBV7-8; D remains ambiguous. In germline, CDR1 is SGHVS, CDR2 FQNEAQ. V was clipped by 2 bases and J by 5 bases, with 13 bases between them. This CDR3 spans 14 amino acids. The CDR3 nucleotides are TGTGCCAGCAGCTTATCGTACAAAGATCACGAGCAGTACTTC. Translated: CASSLSYKDHEQYF.

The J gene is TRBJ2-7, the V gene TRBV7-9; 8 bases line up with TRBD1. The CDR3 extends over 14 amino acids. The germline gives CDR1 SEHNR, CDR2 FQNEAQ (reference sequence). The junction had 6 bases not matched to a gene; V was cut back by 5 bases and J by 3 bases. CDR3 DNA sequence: TGTGCCAGCAGCCGGGACAGGAGCCTCTACGAGCAGTACTTC. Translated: CASSRDRSLYEQYF.

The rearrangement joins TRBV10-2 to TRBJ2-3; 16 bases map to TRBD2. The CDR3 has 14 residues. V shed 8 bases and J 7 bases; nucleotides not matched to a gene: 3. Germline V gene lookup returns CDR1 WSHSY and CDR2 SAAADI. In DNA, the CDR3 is TGCGCCAGCGGGACTAGCGGGGGGGGTTATACGCAGTATTTT. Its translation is CASGTSGGGYTQYF.

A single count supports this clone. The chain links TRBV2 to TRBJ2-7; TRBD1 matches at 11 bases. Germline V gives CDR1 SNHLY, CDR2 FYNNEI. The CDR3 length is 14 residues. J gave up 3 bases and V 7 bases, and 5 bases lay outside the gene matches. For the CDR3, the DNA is TGTGCCAGCAAGGGGACAGGGGGTGTCTACGAGCAGTACTTC. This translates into CASKGTGGVYEQYF. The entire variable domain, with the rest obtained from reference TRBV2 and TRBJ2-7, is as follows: EPEVTQTPSHQVTQMGQEVILRCVPISNHLYFYWYRQILGQKVEFLVSFYNNEISEKSEIFDDQFSVERPDGSNFTLKIRSTKLEDSAMYFCASKGTGGVYEQYFGPGTRLTVT.

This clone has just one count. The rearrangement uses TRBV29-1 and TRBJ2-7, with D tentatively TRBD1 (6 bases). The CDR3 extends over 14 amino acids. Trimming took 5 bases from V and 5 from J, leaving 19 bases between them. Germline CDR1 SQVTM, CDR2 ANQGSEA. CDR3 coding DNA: TGCAGCGTTCAAAGGGACATAGGGACGCACGAGCAGTACTTC. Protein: CSVQRDIGTHEQYF.

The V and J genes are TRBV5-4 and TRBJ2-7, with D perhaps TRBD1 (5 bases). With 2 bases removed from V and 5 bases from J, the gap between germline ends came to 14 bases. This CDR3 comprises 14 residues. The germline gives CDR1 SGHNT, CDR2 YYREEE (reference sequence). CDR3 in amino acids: CASSLTGRVDEQYF. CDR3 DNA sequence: TGTGCCAGCAGCTTAACCGGCAGGGTGGACGAGCAGTACTTC.

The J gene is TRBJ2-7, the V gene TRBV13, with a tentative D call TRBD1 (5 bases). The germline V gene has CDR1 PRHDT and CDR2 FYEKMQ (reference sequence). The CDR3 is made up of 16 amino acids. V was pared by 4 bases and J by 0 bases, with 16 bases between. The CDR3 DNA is TGTGCCAGCAGCTCCCTGTCGGACATCCTCTCCTACGAGCAGTACTTC. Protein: CASSSLSDILSYEQYF.

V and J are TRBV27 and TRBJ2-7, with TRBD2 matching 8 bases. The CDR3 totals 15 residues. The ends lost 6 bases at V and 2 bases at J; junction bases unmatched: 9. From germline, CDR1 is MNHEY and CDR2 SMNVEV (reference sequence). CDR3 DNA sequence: TGTGCCAGCAGCCCGTCACTAGCGGAGACCTACGAGCAGTACTTC. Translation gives CASSPSLAETYEQYF.

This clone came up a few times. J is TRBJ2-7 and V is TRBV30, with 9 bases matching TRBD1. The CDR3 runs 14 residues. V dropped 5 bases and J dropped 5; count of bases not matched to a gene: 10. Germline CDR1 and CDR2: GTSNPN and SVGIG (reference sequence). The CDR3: CAWSSGTGINEQYF. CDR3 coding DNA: TGTGCCTGGTCCTCGGGGACAGGGATTAACGAGCAGTACTTC.

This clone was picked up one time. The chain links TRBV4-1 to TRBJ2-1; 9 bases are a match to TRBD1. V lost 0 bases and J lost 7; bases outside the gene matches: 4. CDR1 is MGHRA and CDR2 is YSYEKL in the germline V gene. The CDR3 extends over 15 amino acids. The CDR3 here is CASSQEDRGINEQFF. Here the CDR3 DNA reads TGCGCCAGCAGCCAAGAGGACAGGGGCATAAATGAGCAGTTCTTC.